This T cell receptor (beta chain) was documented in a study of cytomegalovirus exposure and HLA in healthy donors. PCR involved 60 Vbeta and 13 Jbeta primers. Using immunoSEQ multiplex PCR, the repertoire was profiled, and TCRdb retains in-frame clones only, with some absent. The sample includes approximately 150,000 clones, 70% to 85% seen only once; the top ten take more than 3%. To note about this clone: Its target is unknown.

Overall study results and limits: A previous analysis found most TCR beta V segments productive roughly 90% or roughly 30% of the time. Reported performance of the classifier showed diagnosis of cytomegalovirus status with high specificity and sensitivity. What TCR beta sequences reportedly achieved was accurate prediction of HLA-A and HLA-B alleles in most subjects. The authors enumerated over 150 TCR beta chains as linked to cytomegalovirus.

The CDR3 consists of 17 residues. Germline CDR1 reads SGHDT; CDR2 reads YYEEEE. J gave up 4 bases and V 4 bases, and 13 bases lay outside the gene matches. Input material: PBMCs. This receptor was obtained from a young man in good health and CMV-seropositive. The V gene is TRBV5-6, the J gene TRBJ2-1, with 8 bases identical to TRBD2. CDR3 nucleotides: TGTGCCAGCAGCGGGCCGTTAGCGGGATCCCAATACAATGAGCAGTTCTTC. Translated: CASSGPLAGSQYNEQFF. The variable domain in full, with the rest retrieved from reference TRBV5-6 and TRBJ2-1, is DAGVTQSPTHLIKTRGQQVTLRCSPKSGHDTVSWYQQALGQGPQFIFQYYEEEERQRGNFPDRFSGHQFPNYSSELNVNALLLGDSALYLCASSGPLAGSQYNEQFFGPGTRLTVL.